This T cell receptor (beta chain) was recovered during a study of OX40 agonist ivuxolimab in advanced cancers. The repertoire was sequenced with immunoSEQ multiplex PCR; TCRdb's copy has only in-frame clones and lacks some. This table holds some 72,000 clones, approximately 90% found once. The sample here was CD4+ or CD8+ T cells sorted from blood, taken in a trial of the OX40 agonist ivuxolimab. The sequence came from an adult with an advanced solid tumor such as melanoma, head and neck, liver or kidney cancer.

For the CDR3, the DNA is TGTGCCAGCAGCTTAGGAGGGACAGGGTGGAGGTACTTC. It codes for CASSLGGTGWRYF. This chain connects TRBV7-9 to TRBJ2-7, with 9 nucleotides matching TRBD1. Unmatched junction bases numbered 7, after V lost 1 base and J lost 12 bases. Germline V gene sequence: CDR1 SEHNR, CDR2 FQNEAQ (reference sequence). The CDR3 extends over 13 amino acids.